The 24 T cell receptor beta chains below all came from one sample that was sequenced in a study of naive and memory T cell subsets. The beta constant-region primer was an equimolar mix of two oligonucleotides covering TRBC1 and TRBC2. TCRdb passed the UMI-ligation and nested PCR reads through MiXCR, listing each CDR3 protein once. The sample holds about 150,000 distinct CDR3 sequences, more than 15% seen once. The sequenced sample consisted of naive CD4+ T cells from blood. These receptors all come from a human donor in good health.

This clonotype was observed a few times. This chain links TRBV4-3 with TRBJ2-3; 8 nucleotides agree with TRBD1. V trimming: 4 bases; J trimming: 1 base; junction bases outside the gene matches: 4. Germline V gene sequence: CDR1 LGHNA, CDR2 YSLEER. The CDR3 has 15 amino acids. The CDR3 region is CASSLGTGGTDTQYF. As DNA, the CDR3 is TGCGCCAGCAGCCTGGGGACAGGCGGCACAGATACGCAGTATTTT.

The chain carries TRBV6-2 or TRBV6-3 and TRBJ2-1, with 10 bases lining up with TRBD2. Losses at the gene ends were 5 bases for V and 5 bases for J; bases not matched to a gene: 6. The CDR3 consists of 15 residues. Looked up from germline, CDR1 is MNHEY and CDR2 is SVGEGT. For the CDR3, the DNA is TGTGCCAGCAGTCAGAGGACTAGCGGAAACAATGAGCAGTTCTTC. Residues: CASSQRTSGNNEQFF.

This clonotype was seen more than once but under ten times. V and J are TRBV5-1 and TRBJ2-1; D not resolved. V shed 0 bases and J shed 2 bases, with 6 bases lying between them. CDR1 is SGHRS, CDR2 YFSETQ, per germline. CDR3 length equals 14 residues. The CDR3 nucleotides read TGCGCCAGCAGCTTGGAAGCTGCCTACAATGAGCAGTTCTTC. This codes for CASSLEAAYNEQFF.

The chain combines TRBV4-3 with TRBJ1-2; D possibly corresponds to TRBD1 (6 bases). With 0 bases removed from V and 1 base from J, the gap between germline ends came to 12 bases. The CDR3 is made up of 16 amino acids. Germline V gives CDR1 LGHNA, CDR2 YSLEER. CDR3 sequence (DNA): TGCGCCAGCAGCCAAGATGGAGGACAGAATAACTATGGCTACACCTTC. It codes for CASSQDGGQNNYGYTF.

This chain connects TRBV25-1 to TRBJ2-5, with D unclear. In germline, CDR1 is MGHDK, CDR2 SYGVNS. This CDR3 contains 16 residues. V dropped 4 bases and J dropped 3 bases, with 18 bases sitting between them. The CDR3 reads CASSALHWAGKETQYF. The CDR3 region has the DNA TGTGCCAGCAGTGCCCTCCATTGGGCAGGAAAAGAGACCCAGTACTTC.

The genes are TRBV6-2 or TRBV6-3 and TRBJ2-1; 8 bases fit TRBD2. Germline V CDR1 and CDR2: MNHEY, SVGEGT. Trimming at V came to 7 bases and at J to 7 bases, leaving 12 bases not matched to a gene. This CDR3 region has 15 residues. In nucleotides, the CDR3 is TGTGCCAGCACTCAAGCAGGACTAGCACCGAATGAGCAGTTCTTC. Its protein product is CASTQAGLAPNEQFF.

The genes are TRBV7-6 and TRBJ1-3; D unresolved. Germline V gene sequence: CDR1 SGHVS, CDR2 FNYEAQ. V shed 0 bases and J shed 2 bases, with 5 bases lying between them. The CDR3 totals 14 residues. The CDR3: CASSLASTGNTIYF. The CDR3 nucleotides read TGTGCCAGCAGCTTAGCGTCAACTGGAAACACCATATATTTT.

This clonotype was observed at least ten times. This sequence joins TRBV29-1 and TRBJ2-7, with 8 bases identical to TRBD1. The germline CDR1 and CDR2 sequences are SQVTM and ANQGSEA. J gave up 4 bases and V 1 base, and 6 bases lay outside the gene matches. This CDR3 has 14 residues. This chain's CDR3 is CSVEAGQGAYEQYF. The CDR3 nucleotides read TGCAGCGTTGAAGCGGGCCAGGGGGCTTACGAGCAGTACTTC.

Only a few counts were recorded for this clonotype. The rearrangement links TRBV7-2 to TRBJ2-5; no clear D. The CDR3 is made up of 13 amino acids. With 3 bases removed from V and 3 bases from J, the gap between germline ends came to 8 bases. Germline assignment: CDR1 SGHTA and CDR2 FQGNSA. The CDR3 DNA follows: TGTGCCAGCAGCTTGGACCGGAAAGAGACCCAGTACTTC. This gives the protein CASSLDRKETQYF.

This clonotype has a count of ten or more. The CDR3 DNA reads TGCGCCAGCAGCGCTTCACCTGGGGGCAATGAGCAGTTCTTC. This gives the protein CASSASPGGNEQFF. This chain joins TRBV5-1 and TRBJ2-1; D is tentatively TRBD1 or TRBD2 (5 bases each). Trimming cost V 4 bases and J 6 bases, with 14 bases left between them. Germline V lookup: CDR1 SGHRS, CDR2 YFSETQ. The CDR3 consists of 14 residues.

This chain links TRBV10-1 with TRBJ2-3, with D perhaps being TRBD1 or TRBD2 (5 bases each). The CDR3 runs 14 residues. Trimming removed 1 base at V and 2 bases at J, with 7 bases between. Germline V CDR1 and CDR2: WNHNN, SYGVQD (reference sequence). The CDR3 is CASSELGTTDTQYF. The CDR3 region has the DNA TGCGCCAGCAGTGAGTTAGGGACCACAGATACGCAGTATTTT.

This clonotype has a handful of counts. The chain employs TRBV18 and TRBJ2-2; TRBD2 might be the D (5 bases). V was pared by 2 bases and J by 6 bases, with 10 bases between. The germline V gene encodes CDR1 KGHSH and CDR2 LQKENI. The CDR3 is 14 amino acids. Written as DNA, the CDR3 is TGTGCCAGCTCACCAACGTCCGGGGCCGGGGAGCTGTTTTTT. Amino acid sequence: CASSPTSGAGELFF. The full variable domain, in which reference TRBV18 and TRBJ2-2 provide the parts outside the CDR3, is NAGVMQNPRHLVRRRGQEARLRCSPMKGHSHVYWYRQLPEEGLKFMVYLQKENIIDESGMPKERFSAEFPKEGPSILRIQQVVRGDSAAYFCASSPTSGAGELFFGEGSRLTVL.

This clonotype was seen only a few times. The rearrangement joins TRBV7-2 to TRBJ1-2; 8 nucleotides line up with TRBD1. J gave up 0 bases and V 1 base, and 7 bases lay outside the gene matches. The CDR3 sequence is 17 residues long. The germline V gene has CDR1 SGHTA and CDR2 FQGNSA. CDR3 loop: CASSLEGQVPSNYGYTF. CDR3 sequence (DNA): TGTGCCAGCAGCTTAGAGGGACAGGTCCCTTCTAACTATGGCTACACCTTC.

The genes are TRBV28 and TRBJ1-6; D is unclear. The CDR3 has 14 residues. Deletions cut 2 bases from V and 9 bases from J, with 11 bases between. The V gene's germline CDR1 is MDHEN and CDR2 SYDVKM. The CDR3 sequence: CASSLKGKISPLHF. The CDR3 coding sequence is TGTGCCAGCAGTTTAAAAGGGAAGATTTCACCCCTCCACTTT.

CDR3 in DNA: TGTGCTAGTGGCCAACAAGCCGGGGGCAATCAGCCCCAGCATTTT. Translated, it gives CASGQQAGGNQPQHF. V gene TRBV12-5 combines with J gene TRBJ1-5; D is unresolved. CDR3 length: 15 amino acids. The germline V gene encodes CDR1 LGHNT and CDR2 FRNRAP. Between the trimmed V and J ends, which lost 6 bases and 2 bases, there was a span of 14 bases.

The chain carries TRBV2 and TRBJ2-5; TRBD2 is a possible D gene (5 bases). CDR1 is SNHLY and CDR2 is FYNNEI in the germline V gene. The V end was cut by 5 bases, the J end by 7 bases, with 17 bases between. This CDR3 has 14 residues. In DNA, the CDR3 is TGTGCCAGCAGTAGACCGGGGTCACGCGGGACCCAGTACTTC. Encoded protein: CASSRPGSRGTQYF. Variable domain in full (rest from reference TRBV2 and TRBJ2-5): EPEVTQTPSHQVTQMGQEVILRCVPISNHLYFYWYRQILGQKVEFLVSFYNNEISEKSEIFDDQFSVERPDGSNFTLKIRSTKLEDSAMYFCASSRPGSRGTQYFGPGTRLLVL.

There are a few counts of this clonotype. The chain joins TRBV7-2 to TRBJ2-4; D is possibly TRBD2 (6 bases). The ends were cut back, 3 bases at V and 0 bases at J, with 15 bases in the middle. Germline assignment: CDR1 SGHTA and CDR2 FQGNSA. The CDR3 is made up of 17 amino acids. This chain's CDR3 is CASSFGGSVLAKNIQYF. DNA for the CDR3: TGTGCCAGCAGCTTCGGAGGGTCCGTACTAGCCAAAAACATTCAGTACTTC.

This sequence joins TRBV3-1 and TRBJ2-7; D unclear. Germline V lookup: CDR1 LGHDT, CDR2 YNNKEL (reference sequence). The CDR3 sequence is 16 residues long. Trimming cost V 1 base and J 0 bases, with 13 bases left between them. The CDR3 loop is CASSQVGYQSSYEQYF. CDR3 nucleotide sequence: TGTGCCAGCAGCCAAGTGGGCTACCAGAGCTCCTACGAGCAGTACTTC.

The J gene is TRBJ2-1, the V gene TRBV20-1, with 7 positions matching TRBD1. Germline CDR1 DFQATT, CDR2 SNEGSKA (reference sequence). V shed 4 bases, J shed 4 bases, and the junction held 13 bases outside the gene matches. The CDR3 sequence is 16 residues long. The CDR3 here is CSATLTGARRYNEQFF. The CDR3 DNA reads as TGCAGTGCTACGCTCACAGGGGCGAGGCGGTACAATGAGCAGTTCTTC.

The V and J genes are TRBV7-6 and TRBJ1-1; 9 nucleotides match TRBD1. Germline assignment: CDR1 SGHVS and CDR2 FNYEAQ. The V segment lost 5 bases and the J segment 4 bases; nucleotides outside the gene matches: 8. The CDR3 loop spans 15 amino acids. The CDR3 loop is CASSARDRVGTEAFF. In DNA form, the CDR3 reads TGTGCCAGCAGCGCGCGGGACAGGGTCGGCACTGAAGCTTTCTTT.

In this sample, this clonotype turned up a few times. The genes are TRBV12-5 and TRBJ2-7, with a possible D match to TRBD1 (5 bases). Germline CDR1 is LGHNT and CDR2 is FRNRAP. Trimming took off 0 bases at V and 3 bases at J, with 18 bases between the two ends. The CDR3 sequence is 17 residues long. CDR3 in amino acids: CASGLVSEHQGNYEQYF. The CDR3 DNA reads as TGTGCTAGTGGTTTGGTATCGGAACACCAGGGTAACTACGAGCAGTACTTC.

The V gene is TRBV19, the J gene TRBJ1-1; D gene uncertain. Trimming took 4 bases from V and 4 from J, leaving 10 bases between them. Germline V lookup: CDR1 LNHDA, CDR2 SQIVND (reference sequence). CDR3 length: 13 amino acids. Here the CDR3 reads CASSTHQATEAFF. The DNA of the CDR3 is TGTGCCAGTAGTACTCATCAAGCCACTGAAGCTTTCTTT.

The chain uses TRBV20-1 and TRBJ2-7; D perhaps matches TRBD2 (6 bases). Germline lookup yields CDR1 DFQATT and CDR2 SNEGSKA (reference sequence). The V and J ends lost 3 bases and 0 bases respectively, with 15 bases between them. This CDR3 has 15 amino acids. Here the CDR3 DNA reads TGCAGTGCTAGCCGAAGCGGGCCAAGCTCCTACGAGCAGTACTTC. Translated: CSASRSGPSSYEQYF.

J is TRBJ2-5 and V is TRBV5-1; possible D gene TRBD2, 6 bases. The CDR3 covers 14 residues. Trimming removed 1 base at V and 3 bases at J, with 10 bases between. Germline V CDR1 and CDR2: SGHRS, YFSETQ. The CDR3 loop is CASSLMKREETQYF. The CDR3 bases are TGCGCCAGCAGCTTGATGAAGCGGGAAGAGACCCAGTACTTC. Together with reference TRBV5-1 and TRBJ2-5, the CDR3 gives the full variable domain: KAGVTQTPRYLIKTRGQQVTLSCSPISGHRSVSWYQQTPGQGLQFLFEYFSETQRNKGNFPGRFSGRQFSNSRSEMNVSTLELGDSALYLCASSLMKREETQYFGPGTRLLVL.